This TCR beta chain was documented in a study of blood T cells in healthy people across ages. Study-wide results and limits: CMV infection status of these donors was not known. Diversity of TCR beta per million T cells declined in a roughly linear way with age.

This clonotype has at least ten counts. Its cognate antigen is unknown. Using a J-beta primer mix together with a sample-barcoded 5' primer, a second PCR was run for roughly 6 to 11 cycles. In TCRdb, the 5' RACE reads were re-called with MiXCR into one record per CDR3 protein. This table holds 900,000 to 950,000 distinct CDR3 sequences, roughly 28% found once. This CDR3 has 16 amino acids. CDR1 and CDR2 from the germline V gene are MDHEN and SYDVKM. V lost 0 bases, J lost 2 bases, and 14 bases lay in between. Total RNA extraction produced at least 6 micrograms (per sample) for the study. The data also belong to a second study, concerning T cells of mothers and their children.

The clonotype comes from a woman aged 40 to 49 in good health. The rearrangement joins TRBV28 to TRBJ2-7; TRBD2 might be the D (7 bases). The sample consisted of blood. The CDR3 DNA is TGTGCCAGCAGTTTATGGGGGGGGGCCAGCACCTACGAGCAGTACTTC. Protein: CASSLWGGASTYEQYF.